This T cell receptor (beta chain) was retrieved from a study of blood T cell repertoires in COVID-19. Overall study: There were acute and convalescent COVID-19 samples, and they came from the United States, Italy and Spain. PBMCs, B-cell-depleted T cells, or T cells provided the cDNA or gDNA that made up the material.

Germline-derived CDR1 and CDR2 are SGHTA and FQGNSA. V lost 5 bases, J lost 12 bases, and 10 bases stayed unmatched. The CDR3 consists of 15 residues. In the original processing: Estimated nucleated cell counts came from reference gene primer amplification. Measured with immunoSEQ multiplex PCR; TCRdb has only the in-frame clones, and not every one. V and J calls and clone size are those listed in that table; D and trimming were worked out from the DNA. In the table there are 150,000 to 200,000 clones, about four fifths of which are singletons. This chain connects TRBV7-2 to TRBJ2-1; 13 nucleotides match TRBD2. Sequences were obtained from peripheral blood. This sequence was found in a man aged 55 to 70 with active or convalescent COVID-19. The CDR3 nucleotides are TGTGCCAGCAGCCGTACTAGCGGGGGGGCTCAAAGGCAGTTCTTC. Translation gives CASSRTSGGAQRQFF. Variable domain in full (rest from reference TRBV7-2 and TRBJ2-1): GAGVSQSPSNKVTEKGKDVELRCDPISGHTALYWYRQSLGQGLEFLIYFQGNSAPDKSGLPSDRFSAERTGGSVSTLTIQRTQQEDSAVYLCASSRTSGGAQRQFFGPGTRLTVL.